One sample yielded the 13 T cell receptor beta chains listed below, sequenced in a study of beta chain features in type 1 diabetes. The study reverse transcribed the entire isolated RNA, so it sequenced expressed TCRB transcripts. Method: immunoSEQ multiplex PCR; TCRdb's copy keeps in-frame clones and lacks some. Seen here are nearly 250,000 clones, 13% to 15% observed once, and the top ten hold about 0.024%. Material for sequencing was naive CD4+ T cells from blood. All receptors come from a woman in her thirties or forties in good health.

The rearrangement uses TRBV19 and TRBJ2-7; the match to TRBD1 covers 7 bases. With 5 bases clipped from V and 5 bases from J, the junction kept 9 bases outside the gene matches. CDR1 LNHDA and CDR2 SQIVND come from the germline V gene (reference sequence). The CDR3 is 14 amino acids. The CDR3 DNA sequence: TGTGCCAGTAGTCCCGTCGTCAGGGGGAACGAGCAGTACTTC. As protein: CASSPVVRGNEQYF.

This clone was seen only a few times. The J gene is TRBJ2-1, the V gene TRBV4-1; a possible D gene is TRBD2 (6 bases). CDR3 length equals 17 residues. Trimming cost V 0 bases and J 2 bases, with 14 bases left between them. Germline CDR1 is MGHRA and CDR2 is YSYEKL. The CDR3 region is CASSQDAAGLAYNEQFF. CDR3 coding DNA: TGCGCCAGCAGCCAAGATGCCGCGGGACTGGCCTACAATGAGCAGTTCTTC.

This clone was seen only a few times. The genes are TRBV4-1 and TRBJ2-7, with 7 bases identical to TRBD1. V shed 2 bases and J 4 bases; nucleotides not matched to a gene: 8. Looked up from germline, CDR1 is MGHRA and CDR2 is YSYEKL. The CDR3 length is 15 residues. The CDR3 here is CASSQNRGVRYEQYF. In nucleotides, the CDR3 is TGCGCCAGCAGCCAAAACAGGGGAGTTCGTTACGAGCAGTACTTC.

The chain combines TRBV10-3 with TRBJ1-5, with a weak D call TRBD1 (6 bases). In germline, CDR1 is ENHRY, CDR2 SYGVKD. Trimming removed 0 bases from V and 9 bases from J, with 18 bases in between. The CDR3 consists of 16 residues. CDR3 DNA sequence: TGTGCCATCAGTGAGTCCCGGGACACCAGGGTAACGCCCCAGCATTTT. It encodes CAISESRDTRVTPQHF.

There are a few counts of this clone. The same CDR3 can be traced to other DNA sequences in this sample. This chain joins TRBV2 and TRBJ2-3, with TRBD2 matching over 13 bases. The CDR3 is 16 amino acids. The germline CDR1 and CDR2 sequences are SNHLY and FYNNEI. Unmatched junction bases numbered 3, after V lost 6 bases and J lost 0 bases. The CDR3 is CASRRTSGGSTDTQYF. The DNA for the CDR3 is TGTGCCAGCAGGCGGACTAGCGGGGGAAGCACAGATACGCAGTATTTT.

The V call is TRBV7-8, the J call TRBJ1-1, with TRBD1 identical over 8 bases. The CDR3 is 16 amino acids. From germline, CDR1 is SGHVS and CDR2 FQNEAQ. V lost 5 bases to trimming and J lost 4 bases; unmatched junction nucleotides: 12. For the CDR3, the DNA is TGTGCCAGCAGCCCCAGTCCAGGGGGCGCGGGCACTGAAGCTTTCTTT. This codes for CASSPSPGGAGTEAFF.

This clone was counted a few times. CDR3 residues: CASSLATSAEGYEQYF. For the CDR3, the DNA is TGCGCCAGCAGCTTGGCGACTTCAGCGGAAGGATACGAGCAGTACTTC. This sequence joins TRBV5-1 and TRBJ2-7; weak D call: TRBD2 (5 bases). V was trimmed by 0 bases and J by 4 bases, leaving 17 bases between them. The CDR3 totals 16 residues. Germline assignment: CDR1 SGHRS and CDR2 YFSETQ.

The chain has TRBV5-4 and TRBJ2-3, with D possibly TRBD2 on 5 matching bases. In germline, CDR1 is SGHNT, CDR2 YYREEE (reference sequence). V lost 0 bases, J lost 0 bases, and 8 bases lay in between. CDR3 length equals 15 residues. Here the CDR3 DNA reads TGTGCCAGCAGCTTGGATCGGGGTAGCACAGATACGCAGTATTTT. It codes for CASSLDRGSTDTQYF.

The chain employs TRBV5-1 and TRBJ2-5, with no clear D. V was shortened by 1 base and J by 1 base, with 5 bases between the two germline ends. The CDR3 sequence is 13 residues long. Germline V CDR1 and CDR2: SGHRS, YFSETQ. The CDR3 loop is CASSLNTQETQYF. DNA of the CDR3: TGCGCCAGCAGCTTGAACACCCAAGAGACCCAGTACTTC.

This clone was seen a few times. The chain carries TRBV19 and TRBJ1-2; D is unresolved. Germline loops: CDR1 LNHDA, CDR2 SQIVND (reference sequence). The CDR3 is made up of 14 amino acids. V gave up 3 bases and J gave up 8 bases, with 16 bases separating them. This CDR3 reads CASSIILSGNGYTF. CDR3 coding DNA: TGTGCCAGTAGTATTATTCTGTCCGGGAACGGCTACACCTTC.

This clone was found a few times. Other DNA sequences of this sample code for an identical CDR3. This chain uses TRBV6-5 with TRBJ2-7, with D perhaps matching TRBD2 (6 bases). The CDR3 has 15 amino acids. Germline lookup yields CDR1 MNHEY and CDR2 SVGAGI. Trimming removed 0 bases at V and 3 bases at J, with 12 bases between. The CDR3 DNA reads TGTGCCAGCAGTTACTCGGGGACTTCTGGCTACGAGCAGTACTTC. This gives the protein CASSYSGTSGYEQYF.

This clone was observed a handful of times. This sequence joins TRBV6-5 and TRBJ2-5; D perhaps matches TRBD2 (5 bases). Trimming cost V 5 bases and J 5 bases, with 9 bases left between them. Germline V gene lookup returns CDR1 MNHEY and CDR2 SVGAGI. CDR3 length: 12 amino acids. CDR3 protein: CASSQRRETQYF. The CDR3 coding sequence is TGTGCCAGCAGTCAGAGGAGGGAGACCCAGTACTTC.

This chain connects TRBV10-3 to TRBJ2-7, with 11 bases matching TRBD1. This CDR3 is built from 17 residues. The V segment lost 2 bases and the J segment 5 bases; nucleotides outside the gene matches: 11. The germline gives CDR1 ENHRY, CDR2 SYGVKD. Here the CDR3 DNA reads TGTGCCATCAGTGAGACAACCGGGACAGGGGGAAAGAACGAGCAGTACTTC. It encodes CAISETTGTGGKNEQYF.